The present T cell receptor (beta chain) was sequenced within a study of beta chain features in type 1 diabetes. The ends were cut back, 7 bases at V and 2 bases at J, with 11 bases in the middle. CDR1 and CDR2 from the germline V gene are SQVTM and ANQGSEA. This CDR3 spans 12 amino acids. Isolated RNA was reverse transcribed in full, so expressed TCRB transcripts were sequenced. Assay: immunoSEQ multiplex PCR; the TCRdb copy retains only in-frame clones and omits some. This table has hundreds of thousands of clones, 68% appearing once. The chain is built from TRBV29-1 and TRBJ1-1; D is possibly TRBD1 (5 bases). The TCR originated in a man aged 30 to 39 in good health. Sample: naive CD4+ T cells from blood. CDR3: CSGRGQNTEAFF. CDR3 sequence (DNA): TGCAGCGGAAGGGGTCAAAACACTGAAGCTTTCTTT.